The rows below give T cell receptor beta chains drawn from one sample of a study of T cell responses to AZD1222 COVID-19 vaccine. Generated by immunoSEQ multiplex PCR, the TCRdb table keeps only in-frame clones and is missing some. The sample gives tens of thousands of clones, about 91% of which show up once; more than 8% is in the top ten. Source: peripheral blood, taken 28 days after the second dose of the MenACWY control vaccine. These receptors were taken from an adult who received the MenACWY meningococcal vaccine as a control. Both conserved end residues are part of each CDR3. D genes are given only for firm matches. Some rows mark clone size as missing; the rest say once, few, many or name a class of expanded clone.

j_call cdr3_length d_call clone_size v_call cdr3_aa cdr3_nt
TRBJ1-1 14 - - TRBV15 CATSREWGGTEAFF TGTGCCACCAGCAGAGAATGGGGGGGCACTGAAGCTTTCTTT
TRBJ1-6 16 TRBD1 - TRBV28 CASSADPGQGNSPLHF TGTGCCAGCAGTGCAGATCCGGGACAGGGAAATTCACCCCTCCACTTT
TRBJ2-7 13 TRBD1 once TRBV6-5 CASMTGAVHEQYF TGTGCCAGTATGACAGGGGCCGTCCACGAGCAGTACTTC
TRBJ2-1 13 - - TRBV30 CAWTTSSYNEQFF TGTGCCTGGACGACTAGTTCCTACAATGAGCAGTTCTTC
TRBJ2-2 15 - - TRBV19 CASSIPGYGAGELFF TGTGCCAGTAGTATCCCCGGTTATGGGGCCGGGGAGCTGTTTTTT
TRBJ1-1 15 - - TRBV4-3 CASSQDPDGNTEAFF TGCGCCAGCAGCCAAGATCCGGACGGGAACACTGAAGCTTTCTTT
TRBJ2-5 14 - - TRBV29-1 CSVETPTSQETQYF TGCAGCGTTGAAACGCCGACTAGTCAAGAGACCCAGTACTTC
TRBJ1-2 13 - once TRBV19 CASSEGGSYGYTF TGTGCCAGTAGTGAGGGTGGAAGCTATGGCTACACCTTC
TRBJ1-1 17 TRBD1 - TRBV11-2 CASSLGGQGVSGTEAFF TGTGCCAGCAGCTTAGGCGGACAGGGGGTCTCGGGTACTGAAGCTTTCTTT
TRBJ1-2 11 - few TRBV20-1 CSATYGYGYTF TGCAGTGCTACGTACGGATATGGCTACACCTTC
TRBJ1-5 14 - - TRBV12-1 CASRVGQGVQPQHF TGTGCCAGCAGAGTAGGGCAGGGGGTTCAGCCCCAGCATTTT
TRBJ1-1 18 TRBD1 - TRBV4-3 CASSQSRGGQGARTEAFF TGCGCCAGCAGCCAATCCCGGGGGGGACAGGGGGCGCGCACTGAAGCTTTCTTT
TRBJ1-2 16 - - TRBV19 CASSPAGQKGSYGYTF TGTGCCAGTAGTCCCGCCGGACAGAAGGGTTCCTATGGCTACACCTTC
TRBJ1-2 15 - - TRBV7-9 CASSLEVGSDYGYTF TGTGCCAGCAGCTTAGAGGTAGGGTCTGACTATGGCTACACCTTC
TRBJ1-6 13 TRBD1 - TRBV30 CAWRGQGDSPLHF TGTGCCTGGAGGGGACAGGGAGATTCACCCCTCCACTTT
TRBJ2-2 11 - - TRBV20-1 CSAPKVGELFF TGCAGTGCCCCTAAGGTCGGGGAGCTGTTTTTT
TRBJ2-7 12 - - TRBV3-1/TRBV3-2 CASSHGESEQYF TGTGCCAGCAGCCATGGAGAGAGCGAGCAGTACTTC
TRBJ1-2 12 - - TRBV15 CATSTDNYGYTF TGTGCCACCAGCACAGATAATTATGGCTACACCTTC
TRBJ2-7 14 - - TRBV28 CASSLDSGDYEQYF TGTGCCAGCAGTTTAGATAGCGGCGACTACGAGCAGTACTTC
TRBJ1-2 14 TRBD1 - TRBV4-1 CASSQDRGQSGYTF TGCGCCAGCAGCCAAGACAGGGGGCAATCTGGCTACACCTTC
TRBJ1-6 15 - - TRBV6-1 CASSERGGQGSPLHF TGTGCCAGCAGTGAACGGGGCGGGCAAGGATCACCCCTCCACTTT
TRBJ2-1 18 TRBD2 - TRBV24-1 CATSDPGLGAGGNTEQFF TGTGCCACCAGTGACCCTGGTTTAGGAGCGGGGGGTAATACGGAGCAGTTCTTC
TRBJ1-2 15 - - TRBV5-4 CASSFGGYRDYGYTF TGTGCCAGCAGCTTTGGGGGATACAGAGATTATGGCTACACCTTC
TRBJ2-7 13 - - TRBV6-4 CASSARIGYEQYF TGTGCCAGCAGTGCGAGGATCGGCTACGAGCAGTACTTC
TRBJ2-2 17 TRBD2 - TRBV19 CASSLASGVRGTGELFF TGTGCCAGTAGTTTGGCTAGCGGGGTTCGGGGCACCGGGGAGCTGTTTTTT
TRBJ1-1 17 TRBD1 - TRBV10-3 CAISEFLTGGENTEAFF TGTGCCATCAGTGAGTTTCTTACAGGGGGCGAGAACACTGAAGCTTTCTTT
TRBJ2-3 15 - - TRBV2 CASSVSRSKTDTQYF TGTGCCAGCAGTGTCTCACGAAGCAAAACAGATACGCAGTATTTT
TRBJ2-1 18 - - TRBV15 CATAIIPGVRLSYNEQFF TGTGCCACCGCCATCATCCCGGGGGTACGCCTCTCCTACAATGAGCAGTTCTTC
TRBJ2-1 16 - - TRBV19 CASSMSPGGPYNEQFF TGTGCCAGTAGTATGTCCCCCGGGGGCCCCTACAATGAGCAGTTCTTC
TRBJ2-5 16 TRBD2 - TRBV7-2 CASSLESSGGRETQYF TGTGCCAGCAGCTTAGAGTCTAGCGGGGGAAGGGAGACCCAGTACTTC
TRBJ2-3 16 - - TRBV5-8 CASSLGGSGPKDTQYF TGTGCCAGCAGCTTGGGGGGCAGTGGTCCAAAAGATACGCAGTATTTT
TRBJ2-7 15 - - TRBV3-1/TRBV3-2 CASSQDVSGYYEQYF TGTGCCAGCAGCCAAGATGTTAGCGGTTACTACGAGCAGTACTTC
TRBJ2-7 14 - - TRBV28 CASGPARRSYEQYF TGTGCCAGCGGCCCGGCCCGGCGCTCCTACGAGCAGTACTTC
TRBJ2-1 16 - - TRBV19 CASSPPRRGDYNEQFF TGTGCCAGTAGTCCCCCCCGTCGAGGGGATTACAATGAGCAGTTCTTC
TRBJ1-5 15 - once TRBV28 CASSRPGRAVQPQHF TGTGCCAGCAGTCGGCCGGGAAGGGCAGTTCAGCCCCAGCATTTT
TRBJ1-2 15 - - TRBV3-1/TRBV3-2 CASSQGPRDNYGYTF TGTGCCAGCAGCCAAGGACCCCGGGACAACTATGGCTACACCTTC
TRBJ1-3 15 - - TRBV7-2 CASSLDGGAGNTIYF TGTGCCAGCAGCTTAGATGGCGGGGCGGGAAACACCATATATTTT
TRBJ1-1 15 - once TRBV18 CASSPSRETNTEAFF TGTGCCAGCTCCCCTTCCAGGGAGACGAACACTGAAGCTTTCTTT
TRBJ2-7 15 TRBD1 - TRBV18 CASSPWTGNGHEQYF TGTGCCAGCTCACCCTGGACAGGGAATGGCCACGAGCAGTACTTC
TRBJ2-3 15 TRBD1 - TRBV5-1 CASSLEGQGSDTQYF TGCGCCAGCAGCTTGGAGGGACAGGGATCAGATACGCAGTATTTT
TRBJ1-1 13 - - TRBV27 CASSLGGDTEAFF TGTGCCAGCAGTTTAGGAGGGGACACTGAAGCTTTCTTT
TRBJ1-4 16 - - TRBV4-3 CASSQDRALRGEKLFF TGCGCCAGCAGCCAAGATAGGGCCCTCAGAGGTGAAAAACTGTTTTTT
TRBJ2-7 11 - few TRBV20-1 CSASQGYEQYF TGCAGTGCTAGCCAGGGATACGAGCAGTACTTC
TRBJ1-6 12 - - TRBV6-5 CASSGSSSPLHF TGTGCCAGCAGCGGATCTAGCTCACCCCTCCACTTT
TRBJ1-5 14 TRBD1 - TRBV5-8 CASSHSGGGQPQHF TGTGCCAGCAGCCATTCAGGGGGAGGCCAGCCCCAGCATTTT